The 24 T cell receptor beta chains listed next were all sequenced from one sample in a study of cytotoxic CD8 clonotypes in ibrutinib-treated CLL. Profiled with immunoSEQ multiplex PCR; TCRdb holds only in-frame clones, not every one. Counted here are 110,000 to 150,000 clones, about 72% occurring once; the ten biggest clones make up around 30%. The sample was PBMCs, taken after 12 months of ibrutinib treatment. These receptors all come from a human donor with chronic lymphocytic leukemia.

The chain uses TRBV7-3 and TRBJ2-5, with D possibly being TRBD1 (6 bases). CDR3 length: 14 amino acids. V was shortened by 5 bases and J by 0 bases, with 10 bases between the two germline ends. CDR1 and CDR2 from the germline V gene are SGHTA and FQGTGA. The CDR3 coding sequence is TGTGCCAGCAGCCCTCACAGGGACCAAGAGACCCAGTACTTC. This gives the protein CASSPHRDQETQYF.

The chain employs TRBV27 and TRBJ1-5; D uncertain. From germline, CDR1 is MNHEY and CDR2 SMNVEV (reference sequence). There are 17 residues in the CDR3. Trimming pared 5 bases from V and 5 bases from J, leaving 22 bases between. Here the CDR3 DNA reads TGTGCCAGCAGTCACCAACCAAGTGGAAGTGCACATCAGCCCCAGCATTTT. This translates into CASSHQPSGSAHQPQHF.

This chain connects TRBV30 to TRBJ1-4, with a possible D match to TRBD1 (5 bases). Per the germline V gene, CDR1 is GTSNPN and CDR2 is SVGIG (reference sequence). V was shortened by 3 bases and J by 7 bases, with 12 bases between the two germline ends. CDR3 length equals 13 residues. In DNA, the CDR3 is TGTGCCTGGAGGGGGCAGGGAGGTGAAAAACTGTTTTTT. It codes for CAWRGQGGEKLFF.

This clone came up once. This chain connects TRBV15 to TRBJ2-7, with D possibly matching TRBD1 (6 bases). V gave up 0 bases and J gave up 0 bases, with 12 bases separating them. The CDR3 is 16 amino acids. Per the germline V gene, CDR1 is LNHNV and CDR2 is YYDKDF (reference sequence). The CDR3 sequence is CATSRDGQGSSYEQYF. The DNA of the CDR3 is TGTGCCACCAGCAGAGATGGGCAGGGGAGCTCCTACGAGCAGTACTTC.

For this clone: Other DNA sequences of this sample code for an identical CDR3. This chain joins TRBV10-3 and TRBJ1-5; no clear D. V was clipped by 0 bases and J by 7 bases, with 4 bases between them. CDR3 length: 12 residues. Germline V lookup: CDR1 ENHRY, CDR2 SYGVKD. The CDR3 DNA follows: TGTGCCATCAGTGAGTCAGACCAGCCCCAGCATTTT. This encodes CAISESDQPQHF.

This clone was observed a single time. This chain uses TRBV27 with TRBJ2-3; D not certain. Germline CDR1 reads MNHEY; CDR2 reads SMNVEV (reference sequence). Trimming stripped 4 bases from V and 5 bases from J, with 19 bases between. The CDR3 has 16 residues. CDR3 DNA sequence: TGTGCCAGCAGTTCCCCGACCTCTGGGCTGAGAGATACGCAGTATTTT. Translating gives CASSSPTSGLRDTQYF.

The chain employs TRBV7-2 and TRBJ1-1; D not certain. The germline CDR1 and CDR2 sequences are SGHTA and FQGNSA. V was trimmed by 4 bases and J by 1 base, leaving 13 bases between them. CDR3 length equals 15 residues. The CDR3: CASSWRRFSNTEAFF. CDR3 bases: TGTGCCAGCAGCTGGAGACGCTTTTCGAACACTGAAGCTTTCTTT.

The V call is TRBV7-8, the J call TRBJ2-7, with a weak D call TRBD2 (6 bases). V was trimmed by 5 bases and J by 0 bases, leaving 8 bases between them. Germline CDR1 SGHVS, CDR2 FQNEAQ. This CDR3 is built from 13 residues. This chain's CDR3 is CASSREISYEQYF. The CDR3 coding sequence is TGTGCCAGCAGCCGGGAGATCTCCTACGAGCAGTACTTC. The variable domain in full, completed from reference TRBV7-8 and TRBJ2-7, reads GAGVSQSPRYKVAKRGQDVALRCDPISGHVSLFWYQQALGQGPEFLTYFQNEAQLDKSGLPSDRFFAERPEGSVSTLKIQRTQQEDSAVYLCASSREISYEQYFGPGTRLTVT.

This clone has only one observation. The chain recombines TRBV28 with TRBJ2-3; tentative D call: TRBD2 (5 bases). The CDR3 length is 15 residues. In germline, CDR1 is MDHEN, CDR2 SYDVKM. The V gene lost 2 bases and the J gene lost 1 base, with 10 bases spanning the gap. CDR3 protein: CASSLTSSRTDTQYF. The CDR3 nucleotides read TGTGCCAGCAGTTTAACTAGTTCCCGCACAGATACGCAGTATTTT.

The gene calls are TRBV10-3 and TRBJ1-5; 7 bases are a match to TRBD1. CDR1 is ENHRY and CDR2 is SYGVKD in the germline V gene. Unmatched junction bases numbered 1, after V lost 2 bases and J lost 3 bases. This CDR3 comprises 14 residues. The CDR3 DNA reads as TGTGCCATCAGTGAGACAGGGGCCAATCAGCCCCAGCATTTT. Its translation: CAISETGANQPQHF.

The chain carries TRBV25-1 and TRBJ1-3, with D tentatively TRBD1 (6 bases). The CDR3 spans 17 residues. The germline V and J ends were trimmed by 1 base and 3 bases, with 16 bases remaining between them. Germline values: CDR1 MGHDK, CDR2 SYGVNS. The CDR3 spells CASSEFGRGAHGNTIYF. In DNA, the CDR3 is TGTGCCAGCAGTGAATTCGGGAGGGGGGCGCATGGAAACACCATATATTTT.

This clone was picked up one time. The chain carries TRBV6-5 and TRBJ1-6, with 9 bases aligning to TRBD1. CDR1 and CDR2 from the germline V gene are MNHEY and SVGAGI. V shed 7 bases and J 8 bases; nucleotides not matched to a gene: 9. The CDR3 is 15 amino acids. CDR3 in amino acids: CASTLGQGFYSPLHF. The CDR3 DNA reads TGTGCCAGCACCCTTGGACAGGGGTTTTATTCACCCCTCCACTTT.

CDR3 nucleotides: TGTGCCAGCAGCGTACGTAACAGGGGCTCCTACGAGCAGTACTTC. It yields the protein CASSVRNRGSYEQYF. This chain joins TRBV9 and TRBJ2-7; 7 nucleotides agree with TRBD1. V lost 1 base, J lost 0 bases, and 4 bases stayed unmatched. The CDR3 has 15 residues. CDR1 is SGDLS, CDR2 YYNGEE, per germline.

The gene calls are TRBV15 and TRBJ2-1, with D possibly being TRBD2 (6 bases). V was cut by 3 bases and J by 12 bases, with 15 bases left in between. The CDR3 covers 13 residues. CDR1 is LNHNV, CDR2 YYDKDF, per germline (reference sequence). The CDR3 DNA reads TGTGCCACCAGCAGTTCTAGCGTCGGGCGGCAGTTCTTC. Translating it yields CATSSSSVGRQFF.

J is TRBJ1-5 and V is TRBV27, with D unresolved. Per the germline V gene, CDR1 is MNHEY and CDR2 is SMNVEV (reference sequence). Trimming pared 4 bases from V and 6 bases from J, leaving 13 bases between. The CDR3 runs to 14 residues. Written as DNA, the CDR3 is TGTGCCAGCAGTTCCCTCCCGTTCTCTCAGCCCCAGCATTTT. Protein sequence: CASSSLPFSQPQHF.

This clone appeared once. J is TRBJ2-7 and V is TRBV18, with 10 bases aligning to TRBD1. The CDR3 loop spans 14 amino acids. After removal of 6 bases from V and 5 bases from J, the junction contained 7 bases not matched to a gene. Germline lookup yields CDR1 KGHSH and CDR2 LQKENI. The CDR3 nucleotides read TGTGCCAGCTCGTCCGGGACAGGGGCCAACGAGCAGTACTTC. Amino acids: CASSSGTGANEQYF.

This clone was counted a single time. V is TRBV5-1 and J is TRBJ1-1; D may be TRBD1 (6 bases). V was clipped by 5 bases and J by 1 base, with 12 bases between them. Looked up from germline, CDR1 is SGHRS and CDR2 is YFSETQ. This CDR3 has 14 amino acids. The CDR3 protein is CASSVRGSNTEAFF. The CDR3, as DNA: TGCGCCAGCAGTGTCAGGGGATCGAACACTGAAGCTTTCTTT.

J is TRBJ1-3 and V is TRBV6-5; TRBD1 agrees at 9 bases. The germline CDR1 and CDR2 sequences are MNHEY and SVGAGI. V shed 1 base and J 4 bases; nucleotides not matched to a gene: 5. CDR3 length: 16 residues. CDR3 amino acids: CASSYYGQGSGNTIYF. CDR3 nucleotide sequence: TGTGCCAGCAGTTACTACGGACAGGGGTCAGGAAACACCATATATTTT.

On this clone: A single base separates this from a much larger clone, so it may be a read error. The gene calls are TRBV2 and TRBJ2-2; no clear D. In germline, CDR1 is SNHLY, CDR2 FYNNEI. CDR3 length: 12 amino acids. Trimming removed 6 bases from V and 3 bases from J, with 5 bases in between. The CDR3 loop reads CASSIYTGELFF. The CDR3 DNA follows: TGTGCCAGCAGCATATACACCGGGGAGCTGTTTTTT.

V usage is TRBV4-1 and J usage is TRBJ2-7; 10 nucleotides match TRBD2. Germline values: CDR1 MGHRA, CDR2 YSYEKL. V dropped 0 bases and J dropped 3; count of bases not matched to a gene: 8. The CDR3 runs 17 residues. CDR3 region: CASSQERSGGDRYEQYF. The CDR3 region has the DNA TGCGCCAGCAGCCAAGAAAGAAGCGGGGGGGACCGCTACGAGCAGTACTTC.

The V gene is TRBV10-3, the J gene TRBJ2-1; 15 bases map to TRBD2. Germline CDR1 ENHRY, CDR2 SYGVKD. J was trimmed by 7 bases and V by 6 bases; bases with no gene match: 13. This CDR3 has 18 residues. This chain's CDR3 is CAIRGTSGGHTLANEQFF. CDR3 in DNA: TGTGCCATCAGGGGGACTAGCGGGGGGCATACCTTGGCGAATGAGCAGTTCTTC.

The chain links TRBV5-1 to TRBJ2-2; 9 bases map to TRBD1. This CDR3 has 15 amino acids. Germline V CDR1 and CDR2: SGHRS, YFSETQ. After removal of 6 bases from V and 4 bases from J, the junction contained 7 bases not matched to a gene. CDR3 in amino acids: CASNTGTGPTGELFF. Here the CDR3 DNA reads TGCGCCAGCAACACCGGGACAGGGCCCACCGGGGAGCTGTTTTTT.

DNA of the CDR3: TGTGCCAGCAGTTCCCAGGGTTTAGTTCGGGAGACCCAGTACTTC. This encodes CASSSQGLVRETQYF. The chain uses TRBV28 and TRBJ2-5; D perhaps matches TRBD1 (5 bases). The CDR3 is 15 residues long. With 4 bases removed from V and 5 bases from J, the gap between germline ends came to 17 bases. Germline-derived CDR1 and CDR2 are MDHEN and SYDVKM.

J is TRBJ2-5 and V is TRBV7-8, with 7 bases aligning to TRBD1. Germline V gene lookup returns CDR1 SGHVS and CDR2 FQNEAQ. Trimming at V came to 4 bases and at J to 5 bases, leaving 10 bases not matched to a gene. This CDR3 is 15 amino acids long. CDR3 in amino acids: CASSSEYTGDETQYF. The CDR3 DNA reads as TGTGCCAGCAGCTCCGAATACACAGGGGATGAGACCCAGTACTTC.